The next 6 T cell receptor beta chains were all read from a single sample in a study of blood T cells in healthy people across ages (dated by TCRdb to between 2015 and 2017). To prepare the library, 5' RACE was applied. Sequencing was performed on an Illumina HiSeq 2500. A second roughly 6 to 12 cycle PCR used a sample-barcoded 5' primer and a J-beta primer mix. TCRdb handled the public reads itself, with Q25 trimming in fastp and clone calling in MiXCR, and kept productive beta chains. Rows are unified per CDR3 protein, each entry keeping the most common DNA and genes. In all, the sample holds around 1,700,000 distinct CDR3 sequences, and 28% of those were seen once. The top ten constitute 7.7% of the sample. Source material: blood. These receptors were obtained from a woman younger than 45 in good health.

This clonotype was found a few times. The J gene is TRBJ2-7, the V gene TRBV10-2, with 7 bases identical to TRBD1. Germline-derived CDR1 and CDR2 are WSHSY and SAAADI. This CDR3 has 14 residues. V was clipped by 6 bases and J by 5 bases; unmatched bases: 10. In DNA, the CDR3 is TGCGCCAGCAGGGACACGGGACAGCTCCACGAGCAGTACTTC. Translating it yields CASRDTGQLHEQYF.

On this clonotype itself: This may be a read error, as it is one base from a much larger clone. V usage is TRBV7-6 and J usage is TRBJ2-7; 7 nucleotides agree with TRBD2. The CDR3 sequence is 14 residues long. J gave up 4 bases and V 0 bases, and 3 bases lay outside the gene matches. Per the germline V gene, CDR1 is SGHVS and CDR2 is FNYEAQ. Here the CDR3 DNA reads TGTGCCAGCAGCTTAGCGTGGCGGGGGTACGAGCAGTACTTC. Translated: CASSLAWRGYEQYF.

The rearrangement uses TRBV5-6 and TRBJ2-7, with D uncertain. The germline V gene has CDR1 SGHDT and CDR2 YYEEEE. This CDR3 is built from 14 residues. V dropped 1 base and J dropped 0 bases, with 8 bases sitting between them. CDR3 region: CASSLRAISYEQYF. The CDR3 region has the DNA TGTGCCAGCAGCTTGAGGGCAATCTCCTACGAGCAGTACTTC.

This clonotype was observed a few times. The gene calls are TRBV7-6 and TRBJ2-1, with 7 nucleotides matching TRBD2. The CDR3 contains 15 residues. Germline V lookup: CDR1 SGHVS, CDR2 FNYEAQ. The ends lost 1 base at V and 7 bases at J; junction bases unmatched: 7. The chain's CDR3 is CASSLEVGGMNEQFF. The CDR3 DNA is TGTGCCAGCAGCTTAGAAGTGGGGGGGATGAATGAGCAGTTCTTC.

The chain is built from TRBV7-9 and TRBJ2-3, with D perhaps TRBD1 or TRBD2 (5 bases each). V was clipped by 1 base and J by 8 bases, with 13 bases between them. The CDR3 runs 14 residues. Per the germline V gene, CDR1 is SEHNR and CDR2 is FQNEAQ (reference sequence). In DNA, the CDR3 is TGTGCCAGCAGCTTAGTCGGGACCGGGGTTACGCAGTATTTT. Translating gives CASSLVGTGVTQYF.

There are a few counts of this clonotype. In nucleotides, the CDR3 is TGTGCCAGCAGCTTTGTGGGGAGGCGGGTCGCAGATACGCAGTATTTT. Amino acids: CASSFVGRRVADTQYF. The chain links TRBV7-2 to TRBJ2-3, with D possibly being TRBD2 (6 bases). Between the trimmed V and J ends, which lost 3 bases and 4 bases, there was a span of 17 bases. CDR1 and CDR2 (germline): SGHTA, FQGNSA. This CDR3 region has 16 residues.